This entry concerns a single T cell receptor (beta chain). This clonotype occurred a few times. The specificity of this receptor is unknown. No base-level quality is on record; no much larger clone is a single base apart. This sample is drawn from a study of identical twins (TCRdb year 2016). General notes on the study: To test whether fetal clonotypes persist, this study deep-sequenced TCR alpha and beta repertoires from monozygotic twins, from unrelated adults of various ages, and from cord blood. To rule out contamination, the twin experiments were replicated at different times with different library preparation protocols. The research as a whole found: Recombination models systematically underestimated out-of-frame TCR alpha sharing in monozygotic twins but agreed with sharing between unrelated individuals. Fewer insertions were carried by abundant cord blood beta clonotypes, a similar but weaker trend appeared in young adult naive repertoires, and no such trend appeared in memory repertoires. Zero-insertion analyses could be partly confounded by invariant T cells such as MAIT and iNKT, although diverse VJ usage argued against such confounding for most clonotypes. Out-of-frame TCR alpha sequences shared between twins showed an excess of low generation-probability sequences compared with coincidental sharing between unrelated individuals. Because the same donors could not be followed over many years, the conclusions depended on cross-sectional statistical analysis. In beta out-of-frame sequences, excess twin sharing was weaker, because having fewer shared sequences lowered the signal-to-noise ratio.

Only healthy Caucasian donors were included. Three pairs of female monozygotic twins, all aged 18 to 29 years, were included in the twin cohort. CD4+ and CD8+ T cell populations were isolated with positive isolation kits from Invitrogen. Library preparation was by 5' RACE. Sequencing was carried out with an Illumina HiSeq 2000. A universal primer binding site was introduced by template switching, and a unique molecular identifier was present in the final cDNA, enabling accurate counting of TCR cDNA molecules. Specific primers in the conserved constant-segment region were used to synthesize first-strand cDNA for the TCR alpha and beta chains. Each cDNA library was double barcoded, with a SMART-Mk sample barcode plus Illumina barcodes, to control for contamination. Two successive PCR steps introduced TruSeq adapter sequences along with Illumina sample barcodes. The TCR alpha and beta cDNA libraries were sequenced on the Illumina HiSeq platform using custom primers. The authors' pipeline ran thus. Unique molecular identifiers were extracted from raw reads with MiGEC, and CDR3 positions were determined with MiXCR. Recombination models were inferred per individual with the repgenHMM and IGoR tools using an EM algorithm. Shared clonotypes were analyzed with the tcR package in R, and sharing was normalized by the product of cloneset sizes. To study raw recombination without the effects of thymic and clonal selection, out-of-frame nonproductive sequences were analyzed. TCRdb's own reprocessing of the public reads used fastp at Q25 and MiXCR and kept productive beta chains. Each record represents a unique CDR3 protein, reported with the most common genes and DNA among its rows. The V and J calls and clone size come from TCRdb's table, not from the authors' own analysis. For this sample there are about 520,000 distinct CDR3 sequences; around 20% appear just once. The ten most abundant clones make up about 0.99% of the sample.

The germline V gene (reference sequence) yields LGHDT for CDR1 and YNNKEL for CDR2. CDR3 length: 15 amino acids, cysteine to phenylalanine. CDR3 DNA is the only sequence kept; it has 45 bases, read in frame from the first base. The junction shows trimming of 4 bases on V and 5 bases on J, and the gene matches do not reach 10 bases of it. This sample also belongs to another study, concerning T cells expressing NK-cell markers. The second study's authors report: Three sorted T-cell subsets (CD3+CD56+NKG2C+, CD3+CD56+NKG2C- and CD3+CD56-NKG2C+) from several donors had their TCR beta-chain repertoires profiled. Of the eight sequenced donors, seven were found to be HCMV-seropositive and one was found to be HCMV-seronegative. To restrict sorting to alphabetaTCR-expressing T cells, an anti-gammadeltaTCR antibody was added in several experiments. In six or seven donors, the dominant CD3+CD56+NKG2C+ clonotypes ranked among the top 10 CD8+ clonotypes, making up 1.0-7.0% of CD8+ T cells. Those dominant clonotypes were again the most abundant among CD3+CD56-NKG2C+ cells in a few donors, at about 25-60.1%. Whether the expanded NKG2C-expressing T cell clones were specific for HCMV antigens remained unclear. All eight donors whose samples were sequenced were randomly selected healthy volunteers, three of them men and five women. A commercial ELISA kit detecting HCMV-specific IgG in serum was used to determine HCMV serostatus. MIGEC was used to demultiplex reads and group reads by UMI, and MiTCR was used to assemble and quantify clonotypes. To exclude erroneous sequences, any TCR cDNA sequence not supported by at least two reads was discarded. Downstream repertoire analysis used the tcR package, and clonotypes were matched across fractions by CDR3 nucleotide sequence plus V segment. VDJmatch was used to annotate antigen specificity against VDJdb, with one amino acid substitution allowed in CDR3.

Sequencing was done on a sample of CD4+ T cells sorted from blood. The sequence derives from a woman younger than 30 in good health. The sequence links TRBV3-1 to TRBJ2-5, and 7 junctional nucleotides match TRBD2. The CDR3 corresponds to CASSPERGGSETQYF. In nucleotides, the sequence is TGTGCCAGCAGCCCAGAGCGGGGAGGCTCCGAGACCCAGTACTTC.